The sequence of this T cell receptor (beta chain) was determined in a study of T-cell memory formation after mild COVID-19. Only a few counts were recorded for this clonotype. CDR3 length: 17 amino acids. V was clipped by 0 bases and J by 1 base; unmatched bases: 6. Germline CDR1 reads LGHNA; CDR2 reads YSLEER. A single record per CDR3 protein comes from TCRdb applying MiXCR to the 5' RACE reads. The profile shows fewer than 200,000 distinct CDR3 sequences, about a fifth of them singletons. The chain combines TRBV4-3 with TRBJ2-7; 10 bases agree with TRBD2. The TCR comes from a man younger than 35 who had mild COVID-19 (a few samples of this study predate the infection). Cell type and time point are not known. The sequenced sample consisted of PBMCs or a T cell subset sorted from them (not recorded which). Written as DNA, the CDR3 is TGCGCCAGCAGCCAAGACATGCAACTAGCGGGATCCTACGAGCAGTACTTC. Translated: CASSQDMQLAGSYEQYF.